The 19 T cell receptor beta chains in this list originate from one sample, sequenced in a study of control samples from healthy donors and cancer patients. Sequencing was performed with immunoSEQ multiplex PCR; in TCRdb, only in-frame clones are kept and a portion is missing. The table records over 150,000 clones, approximately 90% of them present only once. Sequenced: blood. The receptors were gathered from a man in his thirties or forties in good health.

The CDR3 sequence: CASSPGLAGGHTDTQYF. The CDR3 bases are TGTGCCAGCAGCCCGGGACTAGCGGGAGGCCACACAGATACGCAGTATTTT. V usage is TRBV13 and J usage is TRBJ2-3; 15 bases match TRBD2. Germline loops: CDR1 PRHDT, CDR2 FYEKMQ (reference sequence). Losses at the gene ends were 5 bases for V and 2 bases for J; bases not matched to a gene: 5. CDR3 length: 17 residues.

This chain joins TRBV2 and TRBJ2-5, with D unresolved. Per the germline V gene, CDR1 is SNHLY and CDR2 is FYNNEI. Trimming took 6 bases from V and 2 from J, leaving 19 bases between them. This CDR3 is 16 amino acids long. Written as DNA, the CDR3 is TGTGCCAGCAGCGCGACACGGGCGAGAGCACAAGAGACCCAGTACTTC. This translates into CASSATRARAQETQYF.

CDR3 region: CASSSPDTGAREQYF. DNA of the CDR3: TGTGCCAGCAGCTCTCCCGATACGGGGGCGCGGGAGCAGTACTTC. The chain combines TRBV11-2 with TRBJ2-7; D is perhaps TRBD1 or TRBD2 (6 bases each). This CDR3 is 15 amino acids long. V lost 4 bases and J lost 7, with 20 bases in between. Germline loops: CDR1 SGHAT, CDR2 FQNNGV. Full variable domain (missing parts from reference TRBV11-2 and TRBJ2-7): EAGVAQSPRYKIIEKRQSVAFWCNPISGHATLYWYQQILGQGPKLLIQFQNNGVVDDSQLPKDRFSAERLKGVDSTLKIQPAKLEDSAVYLCASSSPDTGAREQYFGPGTRLTVT.

The rearrangement links TRBV6-5 to TRBJ1-5; TRBD1 might be the D (5 bases). Germline CDR1 reads MNHEY; CDR2 reads SVGAGI. The V gene lost 2 bases and the J gene lost 6 bases, with 11 bases spanning the gap. The length of the CDR3 is 14 residues. In DNA, the CDR3 is TGTGCCAGCAGTTACAGCTGGGGGGGTCAGCCCCAGCATTTT. It specifies CASSYSWGGQPQHF.

The chain recombines TRBV2 with TRBJ2-7; 9 nucleotides align to TRBD2. V trimming: 3 bases; J trimming: 2 bases; junction bases outside the gene matches: 5. CDR1 and CDR2 from the germline V gene are SNHLY and FYNNEI. The CDR3 totals 15 residues. The CDR3 DNA reads TGTGCCAGCAGTGAGGCGGCTAGCGGGGCCTACGAGCAGTACTTC. Its protein is CASSEAASGAYEQYF.

This chain uses TRBV24-1 with TRBJ2-2; the D gene is possibly TRBD1 (7 bases). The CDR3 sequence is 15 residues long. The germline V gene has CDR1 KGHDR and CDR2 SFDVKD. V was clipped by 9 bases and J by 7 bases, with 20 bases between them. The CDR3 spells CATSSARGAHGELFF. In DNA, the CDR3 is TGTGCCACCTCCTCCGCCAGGGGGGCCCACGGGGAGCTGTTTTTT.

The rearrangement joins TRBV27 to TRBJ2-7; D may be TRBD1 (6 bases). The CDR3 totals 14 residues. Between the trimmed V and J ends, which lost 4 bases and 2 bases, there was a span of 12 bases. The germline CDR1 and CDR2 sequences are MNHEY and SMNVEV (reference sequence). DNA for the CDR3: TGTGCCAGCAGTTCCGGGACATCGGCCTACGAGCAGTACTTC. As protein: CASSSGTSAYEQYF.

The chain uses TRBV5-6 and TRBJ2-7; no firm D call. The CDR3 is 14 amino acids. Trimming stripped 2 bases from V and 4 bases from J, with 13 bases between. From germline, CDR1 is SGHDT and CDR2 YYEEEE. The CDR3: CASSLYGIGYEQYF. The CDR3 DNA sequence: TGTGCCAGCAGCTTATATGGGATAGGGTACGAGCAGTACTTC.

V and J are TRBV19 and TRBJ1-1; TRBD1 matches at 9 bases. Germline CDR1 and CDR2: LNHDA and SQIVND (reference sequence). CDR3 length equals 14 residues. After removal of 9 bases from V and 5 bases from J, the junction contained 10 bases not matched to a gene. CDR3 DNA sequence: TGTGCCAGCCAAGATGGGACAGGGAGAACTGAAGCTTTCTTT. Protein sequence: CASQDGTGRTEAFF. The whole variable domain, filled in from reference TRBV19 and TRBJ1-1, reads DGGITQSPKYLFRKEGQNVTLSCEQNLNHDAMYWYRQDPGQGLRLIYYSQIVNDFQKGDIAEGYSVSREKKESFPLTVTSAQKNPTAFYLCASQDGTGRTEAFFGQGTRLTVV.

The V gene is TRBV5-5, the J gene TRBJ2-5; D could derive from TRBD1 or TRBD2 (5 bases each). This CDR3 contains 13 residues. V dropped 0 bases and J dropped 5 bases, with 8 bases sitting between them. Germline lookup yields CDR1 SGHKS and CDR2 YYEKEE (reference sequence). The DNA for the CDR3 is TGTGCCAGCAGCTTGGCCTGGGGGGAGACCCAGTACTTC. It yields the protein CASSLAWGETQYF.

Concerning this clone itself: Other DNA variants within this sample encode the same CDR3. V and J are TRBV6-1 and TRBJ1-5; no reliable D call. Per germline, CDR1 MNHNS and CDR2 SASEGT. The CDR3 is 17 residues long. Trimming removed 3 bases from V and 0 bases from J, with 15 bases in between. CDR3 protein: CASSEAIGVYSNQPQHF. Written as DNA, the CDR3 is TGTGCCAGCAGTGAGGCGATAGGTGTCTATAGCAATCAGCCCCAGCATTTT.

The genes are TRBV15 and TRBJ2-3, with no clear D. The CDR3 has 16 amino acids. Germline loops: CDR1 LNHNV, CDR2 YYDKDF (reference sequence). With 0 bases removed from V and 6 bases from J, the gap between germline ends came to 16 bases. CDR3 sequence: CATSRDSGTLPDTQYF. The CDR3 nucleotides are TGTGCCACCAGCAGAGATTCAGGAACCTTGCCCGATACGCAGTATTTT.

This chain joins TRBV11-2 and TRBJ2-1; D is unclear. The length of the CDR3 is 11 residues. Trimming removed 5 bases at V and 5 bases at J, with 4 bases between. The V gene's germline CDR1 is SGHAT and CDR2 FQNNGV. The CDR3 region is CASSHHNEQFF. DNA for the CDR3: TGTGCCAGCAGCCATCACAATGAGCAGTTCTTC.

The chain combines TRBV4-2 with TRBJ2-5; 11 nucleotides align to TRBD2. V was pared by 6 bases and J by 5 bases, with 11 bases of the junction left unmatched. CDR1 is LGHNA and CDR2 is YNFKEQ in the germline V gene. There are 16 residues in the CDR3. The CDR3 is CASRSELAGVGETQYF. The CDR3 DNA sequence: TGTGCCAGCAGATCGGAACTAGCGGGGGTTGGGGAGACCCAGTACTTC.

The chain is built from TRBV4-2 and TRBJ1-4; D is ambiguous. Germline-derived CDR1 and CDR2 are LGHNA and YNFKEQ. The CDR3 loop spans 14 amino acids. V was cut by 6 bases and J by 5 bases, with 13 bases left in between. The CDR3, as DNA: TGTGCCAGCAGTCCTGACGGACGAAATGAAAAACTGTTTTTT. Its protein is CASSPDGRNEKLFF.

The gene calls are TRBV13 and TRBJ1-4; no reliable D call. The CDR3 runs to 14 residues. The germline V and J ends were trimmed by 0 bases and 5 bases, with 7 bases remaining between them. Germline V gene lookup returns CDR1 PRHDT and CDR2 FYEKMQ (reference sequence). CDR3 coding DNA: TGTGCCAGCAGCTTAGGTAGAAGCAATGAAAAACTGTTTTTT. Translation: CASSLGRSNEKLFF. Complete variable domain (other parts from reference TRBV13 and TRBJ1-4): AAGVIQSPRHLIKEKRETATLKCYPIPRHDTVYWYQQGPGQDPQFLISFYEKMQSDKGSIPDRFSAQQFSDYHSELNMSSLELGDSALYFCASSLGRSNEKLFFGSGTQLSVL.

The chain has TRBV7-2 and TRBJ2-7; 10 nucleotides line up with TRBD1. There are 19 residues in the CDR3. The V gene end was trimmed by 4 bases and the J gene end by 0 bases; junction bases not matched to a gene: 15. Looked up from germline, CDR1 is SGHTA and CDR2 is FQGNSA. CDR3 nucleotide sequence: TGTGCCAGCAGCTCGATCCGGGACAGGGGTCTGCAGGGCTCCTACGAGCAGTACTTC. Translating gives CASSSIRDRGLQGSYEQYF. Complete variable domain (other parts from reference TRBV7-2 and TRBJ2-7): GAGVSQSPSNKVTEKGKDVELRCDPISGHTALYWYRQSLGQGLEFLIYFQGNSAPDKSGLPSDRFSAERTGGSVSTLTIQRTQQEDSAVYLCASSSIRDRGLQGSYEQYFGPGTRLTVT.

For the CDR3, the DNA is TGTGCCAGCAGAACCACCGGGACAGGACCCTACGAGCAGTACTTC. Protein: CASRTTGTGPYEQYF. The chain has TRBV6-5 and TRBJ2-7; TRBD1 matches at 8 bases. Germline V gene data show CDR1 as MNHEY and CDR2 as SVGAGI. The CDR3 spans 15 residues. Trimming removed 6 bases from V and 2 bases from J; junction bases left unmatched: 9.

The chain combines TRBV24-1 with TRBJ2-7, with D uncertain. The CDR3 is 11 amino acids. V was clipped by 9 bases and J by 3 bases, with 8 bases between them. CDR1 and CDR2 from the germline V gene are KGHDR and SFDVKD. The CDR3: CATWTVYEQYF. As DNA, the CDR3 is TGTGCCACCTGGACGGTCTACGAGCAGTACTTC.